Listed here are 32 T cell receptor beta chains from one sample, sequenced in a study of T cells in Graves' hyperthyroidism and ophthalmopathy (dated by TCRdb to between 2018 and 2021). To prepare the library, multiplex PCR was applied. The instrument given in TCRdb is Illumina HiSeq 2000. The TCR beta CDR3 regions were amplified from RNA transcripts. The TCR CDR3 was subjected to a first round of RT-PCR using the HTBI primer set and the Qiagen OneStep RT-PCR kit. TCRdb passed the public sequencing reads through fastp at Q25 and MiXCR, retaining productive beta sequences. Rows merge per CDR3 protein into single entries with the most common DNA and genes. Within this sample are 800,000 or so distinct CDR3 sequences, with 38% of them counted one time only. The ten largest clones represent approximately 10% of the sample. The sequenced material came from blood. These receptors originate from a man aged 18 to 30 with Graves' hyperthyroidism.

The chain couples TRBV14 to TRBJ1-1; TRBD1 might be the D (5 bases). V gave up 3 bases and J gave up 0 bases, with 11 bases separating them. The CDR3 loop spans 15 amino acids. The germline V gene has CDR1 SGHDN and CDR2 FVKESK. CDR3 sequence (DNA): TGTGCCAGCAGCCATCGGAGGGGCATGAACACTGAAGCTTTCTTT. Translated: CASSHRRGMNTEAFF.

V usage is TRBV5-5 and J usage is TRBJ1-5; D is perhaps TRBD1 (6 bases). Germline CDR1 SGHKS, CDR2 YYEKEE (reference sequence). Trimming pared 0 bases from V and 10 bases from J, leaving 8 bases between. The CDR3 extends over 12 amino acids. The chain's CDR3 is CASSLGTAPQHF. CDR3 in DNA: TGTGCCAGCAGCTTGGGGACAGCTCCCCAGCATTTT.

This clonotype was detected only a few times. The chain couples TRBV5-1 to TRBJ2-7; tentatively, D is TRBD1 (6 bases). This CDR3 has 14 amino acids. CDR1 and CDR2 (germline): SGHRS, YFSETQ. V was shortened by 4 bases and J by 4 bases, with 15 bases between the two germline ends. The CDR3 sequence: CASSMLQGNYEQYF. The CDR3 region has the DNA TGCGCCAGCAGCATGCTACAGGGTAATTACGAGCAGTACTTC.

This clonotype turned up a few times. V usage is TRBV13 and J usage is TRBJ2-7; 10 positions agree with TRBD1. CDR1 PRHDT and CDR2 FYEKMQ come from the germline V gene (reference sequence). The CDR3 extends over 13 amino acids. V shed 6 bases and J 6 bases; nucleotides not matched to a gene: 5. CDR3: CASRSTGGSEQYF. In DNA form, the CDR3 reads TGTGCCAGCAGGTCGACAGGGGGCTCCGAGCAGTACTTC.

The gene calls are TRBV20-1 and TRBJ2-7; unclear D gene. V lost 3 bases and J lost 0, with 9 bases in between. CDR3 length equals 13 residues. CDR1 and CDR2 (germline): DFQATT, SNEGSKA (reference sequence). CDR3 in amino acids: CSASPGSSYEQYF. CDR3 nucleotide sequence: TGCAGTGCTAGCCCGGGCAGCTCCTACGAGCAGTACTTC.

The rearrangement joins TRBV2 to TRBJ1-4; D might be TRBD1 (5 bases). This CDR3 contains 10 residues. Trimming shortened V by 7 bases and J by 13 bases, and 10 bases separated the two germline ends. Germline V CDR1 and CDR2: SNHLY, FYNNEI. The CDR3 bases are TGTGCCAGCACGGGGGGAGGACTGTTTTTT. It translates to CASTGGGLFF. Full variable domain (remainder filled in from reference TRBV2 and TRBJ1-4): EPEVTQTPSHQVTQMGQEVILRCVPISNHLYFYWYRQILGQKVEFLVSFYNNEISEKSEIFDDQFSVERPDGSNFTLKIRSTKLEDSAMYFCASTGGGLFFGSGTQLSVL.

This clonotype was seen once. V is TRBV19 and J is TRBJ1-2; the match to TRBD1 covers 9 bases. The CDR3 has 12 residues. V trimming: 9 bases; J trimming: 4 bases; junction bases outside the gene matches: 3. Per germline, CDR1 LNHDA and CDR2 SQIVND (reference sequence). CDR3 protein: CASRDRAYGYTF. In DNA, the CDR3 is TGTGCCAGCCGGGACAGGGCCTATGGCTACACCTTC. The full variable domain, with the rest looked up from reference TRBV19 and TRBJ1-2, is DGGITQSPKYLFRKEGQNVTLSCEQNLNHDAMYWYRQDPGQGLRLIYYSQIVNDFQKGDIAEGYSVSREKKESFPLTVTSAQKNPTAFYLCASRDRAYGYTFGSGTRLTVV.

In this sample, this clonotype turned up many times. The gene calls are TRBV2 and TRBJ1-2; perhaps TRBD1 as D (5 bases). CDR3 size: 14 residues. With 6 bases removed from V and 2 bases from J, the gap between germline ends came to 13 bases. Germline assignment: CDR1 SNHLY and CDR2 FYNNEI. CDR3 region: CASRRAGSNYGYTF. CDR3 nucleotides: TGTGCCAGCAGGAGGGCAGGGTCAAACTATGGCTACACCTTC.

This clonotype was counted ten times or more. The chain is built from TRBV19 and TRBJ1-1; D not certain. Trimming shortened V by 10 bases and J by 4 bases, and 10 bases separated the two germline ends. CDR3 length equals 11 residues. The germline V gene has CDR1 LNHDA and CDR2 SQIVND (reference sequence). The CDR3 DNA is TGTGCCACTCGGACGAGCACTGAAGCTTTCTTT. Translated: CATRTSTEAFF.

The V and J genes are TRBV19 and TRBJ2-2; D unclear. The CDR3 length is 14 residues. The V end was cut by 3 bases, the J end by 3 bases, with 8 bases between. CDR1 is LNHDA and CDR2 is SQIVND in the germline V gene (reference sequence). CDR3 residues: CASSIGSYTGELFF. CDR3 coding DNA: TGTGCCAGTAGTATCGGTTCTTACACCGGGGAGCTGTTTTTT.

There are many counts of this clonotype. This sequence joins TRBV7-9 and TRBJ1-2; tentative D call: TRBD1 (6 bases). Germline V gene lookup returns CDR1 SEHNR and CDR2 FQNEAQ (reference sequence). The CDR3 is 14 amino acids. V lost 5 bases to trimming and J lost 4 bases, with 14 bases between them. The CDR3 protein is CASSHEGGLYGYTF. Here the CDR3 DNA reads TGTGCCAGCAGCCACGAGGGGGGACTCTATGGCTACACCTTC.

The chain uses TRBV6-6 and TRBJ1-5; D not resolved. The CDR3 covers 15 residues. Germline CDR1 MNHNY, CDR2 SVGAGI (reference sequence). The V end lost 5 bases, the J end lost 3 bases, and 14 bases lay between the germline ends. The CDR3 region has the DNA TGTGCCAGCAGTCCTCAGTTATATATCAATCAGCCCCAGCATTTT. This translates into CASSPQLYINQPQHF.

This clonotype was observed many times. The J gene is TRBJ2-2, the V gene TRBV5-1; maybe TRBD2 (5 bases). CDR3 length: 14 amino acids. V was shortened by 0 bases and J by 4 bases, with 7 bases between the two germline ends. The germline CDR1 and CDR2 sequences are SGHRS and YFSETQ. The CDR3 loop reads CASSLGGRTGELFF. The CDR3 bases are TGCGCCAGCAGCTTGGGCGGGCGCACCGGGGAGCTGTTTTTT.

This clonotype was detected a few times. This sequence joins TRBV7-9 and TRBJ2-7; a possible D gene is TRBD1 (6 bases). There are 15 residues in the CDR3. In germline, CDR1 is SEHNR, CDR2 FQNEAQ (reference sequence). V was shortened by 6 bases and J by 9 bases, with 24 bases between the two germline ends. CDR3 amino acids: CASSEGARQATGQYF. The CDR3, as DNA: TGTGCCAGCAGTGAAGGCGCCCGACAGGCAACAGGGCAGTACTTC.

This clonotype was counted ten times or more. V and J are TRBV29-1 and TRBJ2-7; D assignment may be TRBD1 or TRBD2 (6 bases each). Germline V CDR1 and CDR2: SQVTM, ANQGSEA. Trimming cost V 6 bases and J 5 bases, with 17 bases left between them. The CDR3 has 13 amino acids. CDR3 residues: CSVAGGTTHEQYF. The DNA of the CDR3 is TGCAGCGTGGCCGGGGGCACGACCCACGAGCAGTACTTC.

This clonotype was seen at least ten times. CDR3 loop: CASSPSQVQYF. CDR3 sequence (DNA): TGTGCCAGCAGCCCATCACAGGTCCAGTACTTC. V and J are TRBV7-9 and TRBJ2-5; tentatively, D is TRBD1 (5 bases). Per germline, CDR1 SEHNR and CDR2 FQNEAQ (reference sequence). The CDR3 contains 11 residues. Trimming took off 5 bases at V and 10 bases at J, with 11 bases between the two ends.

This clonotype was observed a few times. The chain recombines TRBV19 with TRBJ1-1; D unclear. V gave up 6 bases and J gave up 4 bases, with 15 bases separating them. The germline V gene has CDR1 LNHDA and CDR2 SQIVND (reference sequence). The CDR3 runs to 14 residues. CDR3 bases: TGTGCCAGTAGCCCCGGCGCCCCGGGCACTGAAGCTTTCTTT. Translation: CASSPGAPGTEAFF.

The table lists this clonotype with a few counts. The V and J genes are TRBV12-3 or TRBV12-4 and TRBJ1-6; TRBD1 might be the D (6 bases). Trimming left V 5 bases short and J 7 bases short, with 12 bases between. The CDR3 has 14 amino acids. The CDR3 region is CASSAATGNSPLHF. The CDR3 DNA reads TGTGCCAGCAGTGCCGCGACAGGAAATTCACCCCTCCACTTT.

In this sample, this clonotype turned up once. The chain combines TRBV9 with TRBJ2-7; 9 bases are shared with TRBD1. J gave up 5 bases and V 2 bases, and 8 bases lay outside the gene matches. The germline V gene encodes CDR1 SGDLS and CDR2 YYNGEE. The CDR3 has 15 residues. In DNA, the CDR3 is TGTGCCAGCAGCGTCGGGACAGGGAGCGGTGACGAGCAGTACTTC. This gives the protein CASSVGTGSGDEQYF.

V and J are TRBV29-1 and TRBJ2-7; no firm D call. CDR3 length: 12 residues. Per the germline V gene, CDR1 is SQVTM and CDR2 is ANQGSEA. The V gene lost 2 bases and the J gene lost 2 bases, with 7 bases spanning the gap. The CDR3: CSVETRPYEQYF. CDR3 nucleotides: TGCAGCGTTGAAACTCGCCCCTACGAGCAGTACTTC.

The chain couples TRBV7-9 to TRBJ1-5; no clear D gene. Germline V CDR1 and CDR2: SEHNR, FQNEAQ (reference sequence). V shed 5 bases and J shed 2 bases, with 16 bases lying between them. The CDR3 spans 16 residues. The CDR3 here is CASSQGYGSGNQPQHF. The CDR3 DNA reads as TGTGCCAGCAGCCAAGGGTATGGGAGCGGCAATCAGCCCCAGCATTTT.

This clonotype was detected ten times or more. Since a much larger clone is just one base distant, this may be a read error. This chain links TRBV29-1 with TRBJ1-2; the D is unclear. V was clipped by 7 bases and J by 2 bases, with 11 bases between them. CDR3 length: 12 amino acids. Germline assignment: CDR1 SQVTM and CDR2 ANQGSEA. The CDR3 DNA follows: TGCAGCGCCGGAGGAGGGAACTATGGCTACACCTTC. Translating gives CSAGGGNYGYTF.

The rearrangement links TRBV20-1 to TRBJ1-6; D is ambiguous. The CDR3 consists of 13 residues. Germline CDR1 DFQATT, CDR2 SNEGSKA (reference sequence). V was trimmed by 6 bases and J by 7 bases, leaving 13 bases between them. The CDR3 DNA follows: TGCAGTGCGAGTGGGTGGGCAAATTCACCCCTCCACTTT. This sequence encodes CSASGWANSPLHF.

This clonotype occurred many times. This chain uses TRBV6-1 with TRBJ1-5; D is undetermined. CDR3 length equals 15 residues. Trimming took off 8 bases at V and 3 bases at J, with 17 bases between the two ends. Germline V lookup: CDR1 MNHNS, CDR2 SASEGT. CDR3: CASSGSGVDNQPQHF. The CDR3 bases are TGTGCCAGCTCGGGCTCTGGGGTTGACAATCAGCCCCAGCATTTT.

This clonotype was seen once. The V and J genes are TRBV7-2 and TRBJ2-3, with 9 positions matching TRBD1. This CDR3 contains 15 residues. CDR1 and CDR2 from the germline V gene are SGHTA and FQGNSA. Unmatched junction bases numbered 7, after V lost 5 bases and J lost 4 bases. DNA of the CDR3: TGTGCCAGCAGCCTCCAAGGACAGGGGCCAGATACGCAGTATTTT. It specifies CASSLQGQGPDTQYF.

The sample holds a few counts of this clonotype. This chain joins TRBV7-9 and TRBJ2-7; D ambiguous. The CDR3 runs to 14 residues. Between the trimmed V and J ends, which lost 8 bases and 4 bases, there was a span of 18 bases. The germline V gene has CDR1 SEHNR and CDR2 FQNEAQ (reference sequence). The CDR3 reads CASEGGVKSYEQYF. The CDR3 DNA reads as TGTGCCAGCGAAGGCGGAGTAAAGTCGTACGAGCAGTACTTC. Combining the CDR3 with reference TRBV7-9 and TRBJ2-7 gives the whole variable domain DTGVSQNPRHKITKRGQNVTFRCDPISEHNRLYWYRQTLGQGPEFLTYFQNEAQLEKSRLLSDRFSAERPKGSFSTLEIQRTEQGDSAMYLCASEGGVKSYEQYFGPGTRLTVT.

This clonotype was seen only once. The V call is TRBV5-1, the J call TRBJ2-7; tentative D call: TRBD2 (7 bases). Germline CDR1 reads SGHRS; CDR2 reads YFSETQ. The CDR3 runs to 14 residues. V lost 6 bases, J lost 4 bases, and 17 bases lay in between. Here the CDR3 reads CASNFGGGLYEQYF. The DNA of the CDR3 is TGCGCCAGCAACTTTGGCGGGGGCCTATACGAGCAGTACTTC.

The V call is TRBV5-1, the J call TRBJ1-2, with 7 bases matching TRBD1. V lost 2 bases to trimming and J lost 2 bases; unmatched junction nucleotides: 9. The germline CDR1 and CDR2 sequences are SGHRS and YFSETQ. The CDR3 totals 16 residues. The CDR3 DNA reads TGCGCCAGCAGCTTAACGACGTCGGACAGGAACTATGGCTACACCTTC. This encodes CASSLTTSDRNYGYTF.

With regard to this clonotype: The junction shows a germline mismatch at one end, possibly a read error. V gene TRBV4-1 combines with J gene TRBJ2-7; TRBD1 aligns across 9 bases. The CDR3 runs to 14 residues. Germline V gene data show CDR1 as MGHRA and CDR2 as YSYEKL. CDR3 DNA: TGCGCCAGCAGCGGGGGACAGGGTAGCAACGAGCGGTACTTC. Protein sequence: CASSGGQGSNERYF.

This chain links TRBV6-5 with TRBJ2-5, with D perhaps TRBD2 (7 bases). The CDR3 has 15 residues. V shed 4 bases and J shed 7 bases, with 19 bases lying between them. CDR1 and CDR2 (germline): MNHEY, SVGAGI. This CDR3 reads CASSSLKGGRWTQYF. The CDR3 DNA follows: TGTGCCAGCAGTTCCCTTAAGGGGGGGAGATGGACCCAGTACTTC.

Worth noting for this clonotype: A read error is possible here, since a much larger clone lies one base away. The chain has TRBV19 and TRBJ1-5; maybe TRBD1 (5 bases). Germline assignment: CDR1 LNHDA and CDR2 SQIVND (reference sequence). With 3 bases removed from V and 5 bases from J, the gap between germline ends came to 14 bases. This CDR3 has 15 amino acids. CDR3 residues: CASSMDGGPYQPQHF. The CDR3 DNA follows: TGTGCCAGTAGTATGGATGGGGGACCCTATCAGCCCCAGCATTTT.

This sequence joins TRBV19 and TRBJ2-7; 7 bases map to TRBD1. The CDR3 covers 13 residues. J was trimmed by 6 bases and V by 11 bases; bases with no gene match: 13. CDR1 is LNHDA and CDR2 is SQIVND in the germline V gene (reference sequence). The CDR3 DNA reads TGTGCCTGCGAGGGGGCGCCGACCTGCGAGCAGTACTTC. Translated, it gives CACEGAPTCEQYF.